Here is one T cell receptor beta chain with its context. Its antigen remains unidentified. The junction carries 16 bases between V and J, which are trimmed by 5 bases and 12 bases respectively. Its CDR3 holds 12 amino acids, cysteine through phenylalanine. Only the CDR3 region is kept as DNA, spanning 36 bases read in frame from base 1. CDR1 MNHEY and CDR2 SVGAGI are derived from the germline V gene. The cohort comprised some 700 healthy bone marrow donors. At the time of sampling, all cohort members were nominally healthy, though unrecorded immune exposures were likely present. The donor was CMV seronegative and belonged to the group of several hundred seronegative cohort members. A peripheral blood sample was collected from each donor, and TCR beta sequencing was performed on peripheral blood mononuclear cells. The Qiagen DNeasy Blood Extraction Kit was used to extract genomic DNA from the blood cell samples.

The data originate from a study of cytomegalovirus exposure and HLA in healthy donors (dated by TCRdb to about 2017). Study-level background: According to an earlier analysis of a few hundred of the donors, about 170 million T cells yielded roughly 110 million unique TCR beta sequences and around 280 Gb of sequence data. An early release covering about 600 HLA-typed donors comprised approximately 290 gigabases of sequencing data and roughly 86 million unique TCR sequences. The genetic ancestry cluster associated with self-reported Caucasian donors included 70% to 85% of the approximately 400 genotyped donors. The study aimed to test whether signatures of past pathogen exposure could be identified by cataloging public T cell receptors. The study profiled the T cell repertoires of 666 subjects by immunosequencing and related them to cytomegalovirus serostatus. In addition to the first cohort of several hundred subjects, a separate validation cohort of about 120 different subjects was used. High-throughput TCR immunosequencing, statistical association of individual TCRs with disease status, and machine learning were combined to predict cytomegalovirus infection status. To study patterns of TCR occurrence, a later analysis re-analyzed previously published TCR beta repertoires from 650 to 750 donors and added high-resolution HLA genotyping. Rather than using new phenotypic data, the later analysis identified candidate immune exposures from TCR beta sequences and from how often those sequences occurred across donors. To decide whether each TCR beta V gene segment behaved as functional or pseudogenic, an earlier analysis of some 600 of the donors relied on high-throughput TCR beta sequencing. Donor age, sex, ethnicity and CMV serostatus were compiled alongside the repertoire data. A later genetic analysis took genome-wide SNP genotypes for about three fifths of the roughly 670 donors and used that subset as a discovery cohort. All discovery cohort repertoires had been generated on a single sequencing platform. Class I and class II HLA loci were covered by the typing at four-digit resolution. Typing coverage varied by locus: about 620-640 donors for A, B, C, DRB1 and DQB1; under 550 for DQA1; around 610 for DPA1; 400 to 480 for DPB1. Because of strong linkage in the cohort, four or five DR-DQ haplotypes were treated as single units for association and clustering. Across about 370 genotyped donors of the cohort, an average of roughly 200,000 unique TCR beta nucleotide sequences per donor were sequenced, and roughly 20% of those sequences were non-productive.

The research as a whole found: V-gene and J-gene trimming of TCR beta chains was associated with a missense DCLRE1C variant in a later genetic analysis, and the association was replicated in an independent cohort. Three of the identified cytomegalovirus-associated TCR beta chains were confirmed in vitro to be specific for cytomegalovirus antigens. A later analysis reported that several top co-occurrence clusters appeared linked to parvovirus B19, influenza, CMV and Epstein-Barr virus. The authors suggested that the approach could potentially be extended to other disease states and immunological phenotypes. Presence/absence analyses assumed roughly uniform sequencing depth across donors, an assumption that may not hold. In both the original and validation cohorts, the classifier was reported to diagnose cytomegalovirus status with high specificity and sensitivity. Most TCR sequences were observed very rarely across donors, whereas some public TCRs were present in many individuals. In a later genetic analysis, fewer N-insertions in productive TCRs were reported among donors in an Asian-associated ancestry cluster than the roughly 670-donor mean. A later analysis found that HLA-associated TCR beta chains were more clonally expanded and had lower generation probabilities than equally common non-associated chains. According to a later analysis, TCR association rates differed among HLA loci, with DRB1 alleles showing the most associated TCRs and HLA-C alleles showing the fewest. Because some donors lacked HLA typing at each locus, the association tests relied only on the typed subset. Because the 87-base-pair reads could not distinguish some IMGT-functional V segments, including TRBV6-2 and TRBV6-3, those segments were excluded. A later analysis associated 15,000 to 20,000 TCR beta sequences with specific HLA alleles at a false discovery rate of 0.05. A cluster of highly shared sequence variants was judged likely to represent a technical artifact of the sequencing pipeline. Assigning TCR associations to individual alleles was difficult when HLA alleles, especially DR and DQ, strongly co-occurred. A further reported finding was that TCR beta sequences accurately predicted the HLA-A and HLA-B alleles for most subjects in the first cohort. Immune exposure information for the cohort was limited to CMV serostatus. Because counts were too low, about 18 rarely observed V segments, including chromosome 9 orphons, were left out of the earlier analysis of roughly 600 of the donors. In the study, 150 to 200 TCR beta chains were listed as associated with cytomegalovirus. According to a later analysis, most CMV-associated TCR beta chains appeared to be HLA-restricted, and the HLA associations seemed to be driven largely by CMV exposure. In an earlier analysis of 587 of the donors, most TCR beta V segments appeared in productive rearrangements about 87% or about 30% of the time, broadly matching IMGT annotations. Correlated functional status among segregating V segments might reflect linkage disequilibrium, but an unknown experimental factor could not be ruled out. The cohort was sequenced for TCR beta chains only, and without alpha or paired-chain data the features that could be detected were limited.

The protocol used for the library was the immunoSEQ multiplex PCR assay. The multiplex PCR relied on a mix of 60 forward primers for TCR Vbeta segments and 13 reverse primers for TCR Jbeta segments. Amplification of the CDR3 region of rearranged TCR beta genes was performed with a multiplex PCR assay on genomic DNA. Amplified TCR beta libraries were sequenced as 87-base-pair reads on the Illumina HiSeq System. The original methods were these. A later analysis counted approximately 76 million unique TCR beta chains across the 500 to 850 repertoires, and roughly 9.9 million of these chains were shared by at least two donors. A nearest-neighbor algorithm error-corrected the raw reads and collapsed the reads into unique sequences, merging closely related sequences to remove PCR and sequencing errors. Alignment of CDR3 sequences to IMGT reference sequences was used to assign V, D and J gene segments. For a sequence to be retained, a match of at least six nucleotides to both a V gene segment and a J gene segment was required. A rearrangement was called productive if the CDR3 had no stop codons and remained in frame with V and J, and every other rearrangement was called non-productive. Following IMGT convention, CDR3 was defined as the stretch from the second conserved V-encoded cysteine up to the conserved J-encoded phenylalanine. The earlier analysis of fewer than 750 of the donors excluded sequences that lacked an unambiguous match to a single V gene segment. An earlier analysis of several hundred of the donors called V segments functional above 56.7% productive rearrangements and segregating when the between-donor standard deviation exceeded 5%. A statistical classification framework was built to diagnose cytomegalovirus status from the catalog of TCR beta chain sequences. A later analysis assigned V and J genes by comparing TCR nucleotide sequences with IMGT/GENE-DB human TR gene sequences. Using the TCRdist pipeline, a later analysis assigned CDR3 sequences along with most-parsimonious VDJ recombination scenarios. A later analysis defined each TCR beta chain by its CDR3 amino acid sequence plus V-gene family, and excluded reads lacking a unique V-gene family. To address suspected cross-contamination and a sequencing artifact, a later analysis removed approximately 590 highly shared, low-generation-probability nucleotide sequences. A later analysis calculated a clonal expansion index for each public chain from normalized within-repertoire ranks of inferred template counts. Generation probabilities in a later analysis came from a VDJ recombination model fitted to out-of-frame rearrangements, and those results were checked against IGoR. Hypergeometric tests were used in a later analysis to score TCR-TCR, TCR-HLA and TCR-CMV co-occurrence, with a repertoire-size bias correction applied to the TCR pairs. A later analysis estimated false discovery rates by permuting HLA or CMV assignments 20 times. A later analysis grouped co-occurring TCRs with DBSCAN, adding TCRdist sequence similarity when clustering within HLA-allele-positive subsets. Repertoires with fewer than 30,000 or more than 120,000 public chains, plus five repertoires with anomalous nucleotide sharing, were excluded from co-occurrence clustering. The immuneACCESS repertoire file appears here via TCRdb, limited to in-frame rearrangements. These files lack a portion of the clones; in checked studies, under half of the deficit traces to unresolved V genes, and the cause of the others is not known. That table is the source of V, J and clone size, and D and trimming were worked out from the DNA. This specimen's table enumerates 150,000 to 200,000 clones. The ten largest clonotypes hold roughly 1.3% of the sample.

This sequence was found in a woman aged 60-75 years in good health and CMV-seronegative. The rearranged chain carries TRBV6-5 and TRBJ1-1; TRBD1 might be the D gene, on 6 matching bases. Sequencing used PBMCs. The bases are TGTGCCAGCAGTCCCCGGACAGAATTAACTTTCTTT. Its protein reads: CASSPRTELTFF.